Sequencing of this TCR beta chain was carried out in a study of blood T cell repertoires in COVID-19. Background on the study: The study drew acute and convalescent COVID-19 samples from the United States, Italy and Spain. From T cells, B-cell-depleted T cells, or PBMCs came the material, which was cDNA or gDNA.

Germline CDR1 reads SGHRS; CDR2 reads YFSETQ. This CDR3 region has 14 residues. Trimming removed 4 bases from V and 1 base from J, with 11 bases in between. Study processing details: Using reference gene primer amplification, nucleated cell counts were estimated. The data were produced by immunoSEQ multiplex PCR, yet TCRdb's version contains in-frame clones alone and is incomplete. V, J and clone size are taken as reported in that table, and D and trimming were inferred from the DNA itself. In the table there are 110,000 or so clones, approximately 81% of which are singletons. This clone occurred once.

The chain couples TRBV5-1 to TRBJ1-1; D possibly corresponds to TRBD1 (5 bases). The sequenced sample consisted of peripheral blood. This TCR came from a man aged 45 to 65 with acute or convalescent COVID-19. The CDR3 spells CASSGQGWNTEAFF. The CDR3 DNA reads TGCGCCAGCAGCGGGCAGGGCTGGAACACTGAAGCTTTCTTT.